These T cell receptor beta chains were read from a single sample in a study of B cell selection in AIRE deficiency. The assay was immunoSEQ multiplex PCR, and TCRdb's table has in-frame clones only and misses some. The sample holds tens of thousands of clones; roughly 96% are singletons and the top ten take around 0.17%. Sample: CD4+CD127+ conventional T cells sorted from PBMCs. These receptors originate from a human donor in good health. CDR3s include the opening cysteine and the closing phenylalanine or tryptophan. D genes are given only for firm matches. Clone size is given for some rows only: seen once, a few or many times, or a class if the clone is expanded.

abundance	j_gene	d_gene	v_gene	CDR3nt	CDR3aa
NA	TRBJ1-4	NA	TRBV6-6	TGTGCCAGCAGCTACACCGCAACTAATGAAAAACTGTTTTTT	CASSYTATNEKLFF
once	TRBJ1-1	TRBD1	TRBV5-8	TGTGCCAGCAGCTCCAACCGACAGGGTGATGAAGCTTTCTTT	CASSSNRQGDEAFF
NA	TRBJ2-1	TRBD2	TRBV5-1	TGCGCCAGCAGCTTTACTAGCGGCCATGAGCAGTTCTTC	CASSFTSGHEQFF
NA	TRBJ2-7	NA	TRBV21-1	TGTGCCAGCAGCAAAGGGGAAACTAGCGGGGGGTCAACCGGCTCCTACGAGCAGTACTTC	CASSKGETSGGSTGSYEQYF
NA	TRBJ1-3	NA	TRBV5-1	TGCGCCAGCAGCTTGGGAGACAGCTTCTTCTCTGGAAACACCATATATTTT	CASSLGDSFFSGNTIYF
once	TRBJ1-1	TRBD1	TRBV6-5	TGTGCCAGCAACACCGGACAGGGGAACACTGAAGCTTTCTTT	CASNTGQGNTEAFF
once	TRBJ2-2	TRBD1	TRBV11-3	TGTGCCAGCAGAGACAGGGGGCAAGGCGGGGAGCTGTTTTTT	CASRDRGQGGELFF
once	TRBJ2-3	NA	TRBV5-1	TGCGCCAGCAGCCTTACGACTGGCACAGATACGCAGTATTTT	CASSLTTGTDTQYF
NA	TRBJ1-2	NA	TRBV15	TGTGCCACCAGCAGTTTAAACTATGGCTACACCTTC	CATSSLNYGYTF
NA	TRBJ2-2	NA	TRBV7-9	TGTGCCAGCAGCTCTCCTTCAGGGTCCGGGGAGCTGTTTTTT	CASSSPSGSGELFF
NA	TRBJ1-6	TRBD1	TRBV7-8	TGTGCCAGCAGCACCCGGACAGGGAAGCGGATTAATTCACCCCTCCACTTT	CASSTRTGKRINSPLHF
once	TRBJ1-4	TRBD1	TRBV5-1	TGCGCCAGCAGCCAGGGACAGCTAAATGAAAAACTGTTTTTT	CASSQGQLNEKLFF
once	TRBJ2-7	NA	TRBV6-5	TGTGCCAGCAGTTTATGGGGGCCCGCCTACGAGCAGTACTTC	CASSLWGPAYEQYF
few	TRBJ2-3	NA	TRBV11-2	TGTGCCAGCAGCTCGTTCGCAAGCACAGATACGCAGTATTTT	CASSSFASTDTQYF
NA	TRBJ1-1	NA	TRBV7-6	TGTGCCAGCAGCTTTGACACAAACACTGAAGCTTTCTTT	CASSFDTNTEAFF
NA	TRBJ2-3	NA	TRBV7-2	TGTGCCAGCAGCCCCACAGATACGCAGTATTTT	CASSPTDTQYF
NA	TRBJ2-2	NA	TRBV7-6	TGTGCCAGCAGCTCGGAGGCCGGGGAGCTGTTTTTT	CASSSEAGELFF
NA	TRBJ1-1	NA	TRBV4-1	TGCGCCAGCAGCGACATCGGGACTGAAGCTTTCTTT	CASSDIGTEAFF
NA	TRBJ2-1	TRBD2	TRBV2	TGTGCCAGCGGACTAGCGGGTTACAATGAGCAGTTCTTC	CASGLAGYNEQFF
once	TRBJ1-5	NA	TRBV7-2	TGTGCCAGCAGCTCCGGGGCCCGTTATCAGCCCCAGCATTTT	CASSSGARYQPQHF
NA	TRBJ2-5	TRBD1	TRBV5-6	TGTGCCAGCAGCGCCAGCAGAACAGGGGGCGAAGAGACCCAGTACTTC	CASSASRTGGEETQYF
NA	TRBJ2-7	NA	TRBV5-4	TGTGCCAGCAGCTTGAAGGACGAGCAGTACTTC	CASSLKDEQYF
NA	TRBJ1-2	TRBD1	TRBV6-6	TGTGCCAGCACCCAAACAGGGGAAATCTATGGCTACACCTTC	CASTQTGEIYGYTF
NA	TRBJ1-5	NA	TRBV7-2	TGTGCCAGCAGCTTAGGGCAGGCACGGCCCCAGCATTTT	CASSLGQARPQHF
once	TRBJ2-3	TRBD2	TRBV5-4	TGTGCCAGCAGCCCCTGGACTAGCGGGGGTTCAGATACGCAGTATTTT	CASSPWTSGGSDTQYF
once	TRBJ2-5	TRBD1	TRBV7-6	TGTGCCAGCACCGTCCTCGGGACAGGGAAAGAGACCCAGTACTTC	CASTVLGTGKETQYF
NA	TRBJ1-1	TRBD1	TRBV6-1	TGTGCCAGCAGTGTTCAGGGGGACACTGAAGCTTTCTTT	CASSVQGDTEAFF
NA	TRBJ2-3	TRBD2	TRBV6-4	TGTGCCAGCAGTGCCCTAGCGGGAAATACGCAGTATTTT	CASSALAGNTQYF
NA	TRBJ1-6	NA	TRBV12-2	TGTGCAAGTCGCTTATGTCCTAATTCACCCCTCCACTTT	CASRLCPNSPLHF
NA	TRBJ1-1	NA	TRBV5-5	TGTGCCAGCAGCCTTCAGCCCAGTCCAGTGAACACTGAAGCTTTCTTT	CASSLQPSPVNTEAFF
NA	TRBJ2-6	TRBD1	TRBV28	TGTGCCAGCAGCGGACAGGGGGTCGGGGCCAACGTCCTGACTTTC	CASSGQGVGANVLTF
NA	TRBJ2-1	TRBD2	TRBV19	TGTGCCAGTTCGACGCTCCGAAGCGGGGGGGCCAGGAACAATGAGCAGTTCTTC	CASSTLRSGGARNNEQFF
NA	TRBJ2-7	TRBD1	TRBV5-1	TGCGCCAGCAGCCACCCAGACAGGGGTAGGCAGCAGTACTTC	CASSHPDRGRQQYF
NA	TRBJ1-5	TRBD1	TRBV19	TGTGCCAGTCCCGGGACAGAGCCTTATAGCAATCAGCCCCAGCATTTT	CASPGTEPYSNQPQHF
NA	TRBJ1-4	NA	TRBV18	TGTGCCAGCTCACCACCCCAGGGCAAACTGTTTTTT	CASSPPQGKLFF
once	TRBJ2-1	NA	TRBV12-2	TGTGCAAGTCCCACCCCGGACAGCGGGGGGGCTTACAATGAGCAGTTCTTC	CASPTPDSGGAYNEQFF
NA	TRBJ2-2	TRBD1	TRBV27	TGTGCCAGCAGTTTATCTAGTAGGACAGGGAACACCGGGGAGCTGTTTTTT	CASSLSSRTGNTGELFF
once	TRBJ1-1	NA	TRBV25-1	TGTGCCAGCACGAGGGGGAACACTGAAGCTTTCTTT	CASTRGNTEAFF
NA	TRBJ1-2	NA	TRBV4-3	TGCGCCAGCAGCCAAGCCATCCCGGGACAAACAAACTATGGCTACACCTTC	CASSQAIPGQTNYGYTF
NA	TRBJ1-2	NA	TRBV28	TGTGCCAGCAGTTTGACTGTTCTTAACTATGGCTACACCTTC	CASSLTVLNYGYTF
NA	TRBJ2-7	NA	TRBV7-8	TGTGCCAGCAGCTTTGACCCAGCGAGGGAGCAGTACTTC	CASSFDPAREQYF
NA	TRBJ1-4	TRBD1	TRBV25-1	TGTGCCAGCAGCGGGACAGATAATGAAAAACTGTTTTTT	CASSGTDNEKLFF
NA	TRBJ2-3	NA	TRBV20-1	TGCAGTGCTAGGGTGCCAGATACGCAGTATTTT	CSARVPDTQYF
NA	TRBJ2-5	NA	TRBV27	TGTGCCAGCAGCCAGATAAACCGAGAGACCCAGTACTTC	CASSQINRETQYF
NA	TRBJ1-3	NA	TRBV7-9	TGTGCCAGCAGGATGACCAGGGAATCTGGAAACACCATATATTTT	CASRMTRESGNTIYF
NA	TRBJ2-7	TRBD1	TRBV6-1	TGTGCCAGCAGTGCCCTGGGACAGGCCCCAAGCTCCTACGAGCAGTACTTC	CASSALGQAPSSYEQYF
NA	TRBJ2-5	NA	TRBV19	TGTGCCAGTAGTATAGGGTCCGAAAAGACCCAGTACTTC	CASSIGSEKTQYF
NA	TRBJ1-2	TRBD1	TRBV6-1	TGTGCCAGCAGTGCTTGGACAGGGGGAATGGATGGCTACACCTTC	CASSAWTGGMDGYTF
NA	TRBJ1-2	NA	TRBV29-1	TGCAGCGCCCGGGGGGCAGTTAACTATGGCTACACCTTC	CSARGAVNYGYTF
NA	TRBJ1-1	NA	TRBV5-1	TGCGCCAGCAGCTTGGAACCGGATGAAGCTTTCTTT	CASSLEPDEAFF
NA	TRBJ1-5	NA	TRBV7-2	TGTGCCAGCAGCTTAGAGGTCAGGGGCGCTCTCTTTCAGCCCCAGCATTTT	CASSLEVRGALFQPQHF
NA	TRBJ2-7	TRBD1	TRBV6-1	TGTGCCAGCAGTGACGGCCCCGGGACAGCCTACGAGCAGTACTTC	CASSDGPGTAYEQYF
NA	TRBJ2-2	NA	TRBV5-6	TGTGCCAGCAGCTGGAGGGCCTTAAAGAACACCGGGGAGCTGTTTTTT	CASSWRALKNTGELFF
NA	TRBJ2-1	NA	TRBV6-1	TGTGCCAGCAGTGAAGCGGGGAAAGGGACCTCCTACAATGAGCAGTTCTTC	CASSEAGKGTSYNEQFF
NA	TRBJ2-5	NA	TRBV11-2	TGTGCCAGCAGCTTCCAGCCTCGAGGAGAGACCCAGTACTTC	CASSFQPRGETQYF